Listed below are T cell receptor beta chains from one sample, sequenced in a study of CD8 T cells in Susac syndrome. TCRdb re-called the immunoSEQ multiplex PCR reads with MiXCR, one entry per CDR3 protein. The data hold 250,000 to 350,000 distinct CDR3 sequences, with about 90% observed a single time. Material: CD4+ T cells from PBMCs. The receptors originated from a human donor with multiple sclerosis. CDR3s include the opening cysteine and the closing phenylalanine or tryptophan. The order of the fields is clone size, J gene, V gene, D gene, CDR3 protein, CDR3 DNA. A D gene is named only where the DNA matches it firmly. Some rows have no size entry. The others give once, few or many, or a class for an expanded clone.

size: once
J: TRBJ1-2
V: TRBV15
D: TRBD1
CDR3: CATSRAGTGGTYGYTF
DNA: TGTGCCACCAGCAGAGCCGGGACAGGGGGGACCTATGGCTACACCTTC

size: -
J: TRBJ1-1
V: TRBV4-2
D: -
CDR3: CASSYPRGGTNTEAFF
DNA: TGTGCCAGCAGCTACCCTCGGGGCGGGACGAACACTGAAGCTTTCTTT

size: -
J: TRBJ2-1
V: TRBV6-2/TRBV6-3
D: TRBD2
CDR3: CASRKDSGGNEQFF
DNA: TGTGCCAGCAGAAAGGATAGCGGGGGGAATGAGCAGTTCTTC

size: -
J: TRBJ2-5
V: TRBV7-2
D: -
CDR3: CASSYNRQETQYF
DNA: TGTGCCAGCAGCTATAATCGACAAGAGACCCAGTACTTC

size: once
J: TRBJ2-1
V: TRBV6-2/TRBV6-3
D: TRBD1
CDR3: CASSSYRGDNEQFF
DNA: TGTGCCAGCAGTTCCTACAGGGGTGACAATGAGCAGTTCTTC

size: -
J: TRBJ1-2
V: TRBV9
D: -
CDR3: CASSPTTGPNYGYTF
DNA: TGTGCCAGCAGCCCTACAACGGGGCCAAACTATGGCTACACCTTC

size: once
J: TRBJ1-6
V: TRBV5-6
D: -
CDR3: CASSSWISYNSPLHF
DNA: TGTGCCAGCAGCTCCTGGATCTCCTATAATTCACCCCTCCACTTT

size: -
J: TRBJ2-1
V: TRBV11-2
D: -
CDR3: CASSLFGTAGEQFF
DNA: TGTGCCAGCAGCTTATTCGGCACGGCGGGTGAGCAGTTCTTC

size: -
J: TRBJ1-5
V: TRBV28
D: -
CDR3: CALGGSYQPQHF
DNA: TGTGCCCTCGGGGGGTCGTATCAGCCCCAGCATTTT

size: -
J: TRBJ2-3
V: TRBV5-1
D: TRBD1
CDR3: CASSLQGEEDTQYF
DNA: TGCGCCAGCAGCTTACAGGGGGAGGAAGATACGCAGTATTTT

size: -
J: TRBJ1-1
V: TRBV20-1
D: -
CDR3: CRYSGGTEAFF
DNA: TGCAGATATTCTGGGGGCACTGAAGCTTTCTTT

size: -
J: TRBJ1-2
V: TRBV25-1
D: -
CDR3: CASSATGDRNYGYTF
DNA: TGTGCCAGCAGTGCGACGGGGGACCGGAACTATGGCTACACCTTC

size: -
J: TRBJ2-3
V: TRBV20-1
D: -
CDR3: CSARLGTRTDTQYF
DNA: TGCAGTGCTAGACTGGGGACTCGCACAGATACGCAGTATTTT

size: few
J: TRBJ1-2
V: TRBV25-1
D: -
CDR3: CASSATQDSYGYTF
DNA: TGTGCCAGCAGTGCGACTCAGGACAGCTATGGCTACACCTTC

size: -
J: TRBJ1-2
V: TRBV19
D: TRBD1
CDR3: CASRRVTGSDGYTF
DNA: TGTGCCAGTAGGAGAGTGACAGGGTCGGACGGCTACACCTTC

size: -
J: TRBJ2-2
V: TRBV24-1
D: -
CDR3: CATSDRPGELFF
DNA: TGTGCCACCAGTGACCGGCCCGGGGAGCTGTTTTTT

size: -
J: TRBJ1-3
V: TRBV6-5
D: -
CDR3: CASALGVSGNTTYF
DNA: TGTGCCAGTGCACTTGGGGTTTCTGGAAACACCACATATTTT

size: -
J: TRBJ2-1
V: TRBV2
D: TRBD2
CDR3: CASSENLGTSRNNEQFF
DNA: TGTGCCAGCAGTGAAAATTTAGGGACTAGCAGAAACAATGAGCAGTTCTTC

size: -
J: TRBJ2-2
V: TRBV6-1
D: TRBD1
CDR3: CASSSSGQPANTGELFF
DNA: TGTGCCAGCAGCTCTTCGGGACAGCCAGCGAACACCGGGGAGCTGTTTTTT

size: once
J: TRBJ1-1
V: TRBV19
D: -
CDR3: CASSGGGVWGTEAFF
DNA: TGTGCCAGTAGCGGGGGGGGAGTTTGGGGCACTGAAGCTTTCTTT

size: -
J: TRBJ2-4
V: TRBV11-2
D: -
CDR3: CASSRRDGPSFAKNIQYF
DNA: TGTGCCAGCAGCCGCCGCGACGGTCCCAGCTTCGCCAAAAACATTCAGTACTTC

size: once
J: TRBJ2-1
V: TRBV29-1
D: TRBD2
CDR3: CSVDEREFSYNEQFF
DNA: TGCAGCGTTGATGAGCGGGAGTTCTCCTACAATGAGCAGTTCTTC

size: -
J: TRBJ1-1
V: TRBV3-1
D: -
CDR3: CASSQVIGRRWNTEAFF
DNA: TGTGCCAGCAGCCAAGTGATCGGGCGGAGATGGAACACTGAAGCTTTCTTT

size: -
J: TRBJ2-1
V: TRBV7-3
D: -
CDR3: CASSLDARNEQFF
DNA: TGTGCCAGCAGCTTAGATGCTCGCAATGAGCAGTTCTTC

size: -
J: TRBJ2-4
V: TRBV27
D: -
CDR3: CASLGTVGKNIQYF
DNA: TGTGCCAGTCTCGGGACGGTGGGCAAAAACATTCAGTACTTC

size: -
J: TRBJ2-5
V: TRBV3-1
D: -
CDR3: CASSQDTEMTQYF
DNA: TGTGCCAGCAGCCAAGATACGGAGATGACCCAGTACTTC

size: -
J: TRBJ2-5
V: TRBV12-3/TRBV12-4
D: TRBD1
CDR3: CASSSLTGAGETQYF
DNA: TGTGCCAGCAGCTCCTTAACAGGGGCGGGTGAGACCCAGTACTTC

size: -
J: TRBJ1-5
V: TRBV5-1
D: -
CDR3: CASSLWQVVNQPQHF
DNA: TGCGCCAGCAGCTTGTGGCAGGTGGTGAATCAGCCCCAGCATTTT

size: -
J: TRBJ2-7
V: TRBV20-1
D: -
CDR3: CSASVWDEQYF
DNA: TGCAGTGCTAGCGTCTGGGACGAGCAGTACTTC

size: -
J: TRBJ2-2
V: TRBV18
D: -
CDR3: CASSPLSGRRGTGELFF
DNA: TGTGCCAGCTCACCTCTTTCCGGGCGCCGGGGGACCGGGGAGCTGTTTTTT

size: -
J: TRBJ2-1
V: TRBV20-1
D: TRBD2
CDR3: CSARTVFWEREGNEQFF
DNA: TGCAGTGCTAGGACTGTCTTTTGGGAGCGGGAGGGTAATGAGCAGTTCTTC

size: -
J: TRBJ2-3
V: TRBV3-1
D: TRBD2
CDR3: CASSGLAADLSTDTQYF
DNA: TGTGCCAGCAGCGGACTAGCGGCCGATCTAAGCACAGATACGCAGTATTTT

size: -
J: TRBJ2-7
V: TRBV30
D: -
CDR3: CAWSLGVLEAYEQYF
DNA: TGTGCCTGGAGTCTGGGGGTCTTGGAGGCCTACGAGCAGTACTTC

size: -
J: TRBJ1-1
V: TRBV19
D: TRBD1
CDR3: CASSKRDSGEAFF
DNA: TGTGCCAGTAGTAAGAGGGACAGCGGTGAAGCTTTCTTT

size: -
J: TRBJ2-5
V: TRBV11-1
D: -
CDR3: CASSFRRAAQRMETQYF
DNA: TGTGCCAGCAGCTTCCGTAGGGCAGCCCAAAGGATGGAGACCCAGTACTTC

size: -
J: TRBJ2-1
V: TRBV20-1
D: -
CDR3: CSASYGGSYNEQFF
DNA: TGCAGTGCTAGTTACGGGGGTTCTTACAATGAGCAGTTCTTC

size: -
J: TRBJ1-5
V: TRBV6-2/TRBV6-3
D: -
CDR3: CASSYIGGEGQPQHF
DNA: TGTGCCAGCAGTTACATCGGGGGTGAGGGGCAGCCCCAGCATTTT

size: -
J: TRBJ1-1
V: TRBV7-2
D: -
CDR3: CASSPARGLWTEAFF
DNA: TGTGCCAGCAGTCCCGCCCGGGGGTTATGGACTGAAGCTTTCTTT

size: once
J: TRBJ1-2
V: TRBV30
D: -
CDR3: CAWSVGGLYTF
DNA: TGTGCCTGGAGTGTAGGGGGACTCTACACCTTC

size: -
J: TRBJ1-3
V: TRBV11-1
D: -
CDR3: CASSLRTGTARGNTIYF
DNA: TGTGCCAGCAGCTTAAGAACCGGGACGGCCCGAGGAAACACCATATATTTT

size: -
J: TRBJ2-2
V: TRBV9
D: -
CDR3: CASRSGPWNTGELFF
DNA: TGTGCCAGTCGGTCGGGACCGTGGAACACCGGGGAGCTGTTTTTT

size: -
J: TRBJ2-7
V: TRBV20-1
D: -
CDR3: CSARDTFEQYF
DNA: TGCAGTGCTAGAGATACCTTTGAGCAGTACTTC

size: -
J: TRBJ2-3
V: TRBV30
D: -
CDR3: CAWKISTQYF
DNA: TGTGCCTGGAAGATAAGTACGCAGTATTTT

size: -
J: TRBJ2-2
V: TRBV3-1
D: TRBD1
CDR3: CASSHPSTGGELFF
DNA: TGTGCCAGCAGCCACCCCTCGACAGGGGGAGAGCTGTTTTTT

size: -
J: TRBJ1-1
V: TRBV5-1
D: -
CDR3: CASSSRSGLNTEAFF
DNA: TGCGCCAGCAGCTCCCGATCGGGACTAAACACTGAAGCTTTCTTT

size: once
J: TRBJ1-6
V: TRBV3-1
D: -
CDR3: CASSQPGNNSPLHF
DNA: TGTGCCAGCAGCCAGCCAGGGAATAATTCACCCCTCCACTTT

size: -
J: TRBJ1-3
V: TRBV30
D: -
CDR3: CAWSIPSLGGNTIYF
DNA: TGTGCCTGGAGTATCCCAAGTCTGGGGGGAAACACCATATATTTT

size: few
J: TRBJ1-2
V: TRBV6-2/TRBV6-3
D: -
CDR3: CASSATGKAGYTF
DNA: TGTGCCAGCAGTGCTACCGGGAAGGCTGGCTACACCTTC

size: -
J: TRBJ1-2
V: TRBV6-2/TRBV6-3
D: TRBD1
CDR3: CASRLTGRTDGYTF
DNA: TGTGCCAGCAGATTGACAGGGAGGACGGATGGCTACACCTTC

size: -
J: TRBJ2-7
V: TRBV3-1
D: TRBD2
CDR3: CASSRGRIHEQYF
DNA: TGTGCCAGCAGCCGCGGGAGGATCCACGAGCAGTACTTC

size: -
J: TRBJ1-5
V: TRBV6-5
D: -
CDR3: CASSFGRNQPQHF
DNA: TGTGCCAGCAGTTTTGGGCGAAATCAGCCCCAGCATTTT

size: -
J: TRBJ2-4
V: TRBV7-2
D: -
CDR3: CASSLAGPHRVQYF
DNA: TGTGCCAGCAGCTTAGCTGGGCCTCACAGGGTTCAGTACTTC